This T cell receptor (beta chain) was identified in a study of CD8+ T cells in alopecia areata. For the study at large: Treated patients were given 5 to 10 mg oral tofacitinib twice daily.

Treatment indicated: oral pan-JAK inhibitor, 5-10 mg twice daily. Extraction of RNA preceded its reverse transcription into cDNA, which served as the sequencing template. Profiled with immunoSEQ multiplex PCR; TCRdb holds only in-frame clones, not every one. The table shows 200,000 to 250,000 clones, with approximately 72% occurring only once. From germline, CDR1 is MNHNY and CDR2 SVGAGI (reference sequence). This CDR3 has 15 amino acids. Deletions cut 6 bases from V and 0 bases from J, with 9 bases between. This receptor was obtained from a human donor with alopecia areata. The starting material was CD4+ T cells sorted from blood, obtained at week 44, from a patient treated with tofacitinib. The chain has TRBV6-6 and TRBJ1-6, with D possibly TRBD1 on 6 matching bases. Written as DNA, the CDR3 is TGTGCCAGCAGAGGACAGAGCTCCTATAATTCACCCCTCCACTTT. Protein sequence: CASRGQSSYNSPLHF.